What follows are 29 T cell receptor beta chains derived from one specimen sequenced in a study of molecular identifiers for immune sequencing clone quantification. MiXCR was run by TCRdb on the PCR reads, yielding one entry per CDR3 protein. Of roughly 320,000 distinct CDR3 sequences listed, 20% to 25% are singletons. Sequenced: naive CD8+ T cells from blood, with Jurkat cell RNA spiked in. Subset reported: FACS-sorted CD8+CD4-CCR7+CD45RA+ naive T cells. The receptors were sampled from a human donor in good health. Some libraries in this study had Jurkat cell RNA spiked in.

This clonotype has a single count. Germline is not matched at one junction end, which may reflect a read error. This sequence joins TRBV19 and TRBJ2-2; D is ambiguous. The CDR3 runs to 14 residues. The germline CDR1 and CDR2 sequences are LNHDA and SQIVND (reference sequence). Here the CDR3 reads CASSPQTNIGELFF. The CDR3 nucleotides read TGTGCCAGTAGTCCTCAGACGAACATCGGGGAGCTGTTTTTT.

This clonotype was observed at least ten times. V is TRBV5-1 and J is TRBJ2-7; D gene uncertain. The CDR3 spans 11 residues. V shed 7 bases and J shed 6 bases, with 11 bases lying between them. Germline CDR1 and CDR2: SGHRS and YFSETQ. The CDR3 sequence: CASRLGSEQYF. CDR3 bases: TGCGCCAGCCGCCTGGGATCCGAGCAGTACTTC.

This chain links TRBV15 with TRBJ1-6; D perhaps matches TRBD1 (5 bases). Germline-derived CDR1 and CDR2 are LNHNV and YYDKDF (reference sequence). The CDR3 has 17 residues. Trimming shortened V by 7 bases and J by 4 bases, and 20 bases separated the two germline ends. CDR3 nucleotide sequence: TGTGCCACCATCAGCATCGCTGAACAGGAGTATAATTCACCCCTCCACTTT. It is translated as CATISIAEQEYNSPLHF.

In its sample, this clonotype was seen many times. The chain is built from TRBV6-5 and TRBJ2-7; 10 nucleotides align to TRBD1. V dropped 5 bases and J dropped 5; count of bases not matched to a gene: 9. This CDR3 has 15 residues. The germline V gene encodes CDR1 MNHEY and CDR2 SVGAGI. The DNA of the CDR3 is TGTGCCAGCAGTCCGACGACAGGGGGCTTCGACGAGCAGTACTTC. Protein product: CASSPTTGGFDEQYF.

This clonotype was counted between two and nine times. The chain links TRBV10-2 to TRBJ1-4, with 10 positions matching TRBD1. Germline V gives CDR1 WSHSY, CDR2 SAAADI. CDR3 length: 17 amino acids. V shed 3 bases, J shed 7 bases, and the junction held 11 bases outside the gene matches. CDR3 coding DNA: TGCGCCAGCAGTGACATCCACGGGACAGGGGAGTTTGAAAAACTGTTTTTT. This sequence encodes CASSDIHGTGEFEKLFF.

The chain recombines TRBV18 with TRBJ2-2; D is ambiguous. The V gene's germline CDR1 is KGHSH and CDR2 LQKENI. This CDR3 comprises 15 residues. V was trimmed by 3 bases and J by 7 bases, leaving 15 bases between them. For the CDR3, the DNA is TGTGCCAGCTCACCTCCCGAGATCTCAGACGGGGAGCTGTTTTTT. Its translation is CASSPPEISDGELFF.

This clonotype was picked up a small number of times. The genes are TRBV28 and TRBJ2-3, with 10 bases that match TRBD2. The CDR3 is 22 residues long. V shed 3 bases and J 3 bases; nucleotides not matched to a gene: 24. The germline V gene encodes CDR1 MDHEN and CDR2 SYDVKM. The CDR3 spells CASSFYGGAGTLAGGVTDTQYF. In nucleotides, the CDR3 is TGTGCCAGCAGTTTTTATGGGGGCGCGGGGACTTTAGCGGGGGGAGTTACAGATACGCAGTATTTT. The full variable domain, completed using reference TRBV28 and TRBJ2-3, is DVKVTQSSRYLVKRTGEKVFLECVQDMDHENMFWYRQDPGLGLRLIYFSYDVKMKEKGDIPEGYSVSREKKERFSLILESASTNQTSMYLCASSFYGGAGTLAGGVTDTQYFGPGTRLTVL.

In its sample, this clonotype was seen many times. The chain combines TRBV2 with TRBJ1-2; D gene ambiguous. CDR1 is SNHLY, CDR2 FYNNEI, per germline. The length of the CDR3 is 15 residues. V lost 0 bases to trimming and J lost 5 bases, with 13 bases between them. CDR3 coding DNA: TGTGCCAGCAGTGAAGCTATGGAGATGCGTTATGGCTACACCTTC. Translating gives CASSEAMEMRYGYTF.

This clonotype has ten or more counts. This rearrangement joins TRBV5-1 to TRBJ2-3; 7 bases line up with TRBD2. Germline V gives CDR1 SGHRS, CDR2 YFSETQ. Trimming cost V 4 bases and J 3 bases; bases outside gene matches: 11. The CDR3 is 16 residues long. DNA of the CDR3: TGCGCCAGCAGCCATCCCGGACTAGACCCAACAGATACGCAGTATTTT. This encodes CASSHPGLDPTDTQYF. Supplemented by reference TRBV5-1 and TRBJ2-3, the full variable domain reads KAGVTQTPRYLIKTRGQQVTLSCSPISGHRSVSWYQQTPGQGLQFLFEYFSETQRNKGNFPGRFSGRQFSNSRSEMNVSTLELGDSALYLCASSHPGLDPTDTQYFGPGTRLTVL.

This clonotype was detected ten times or more. The chain has TRBV20-1 and TRBJ2-2; either TRBD1 or TRBD2 may supply D (5 bases each). The germline V gene has CDR1 DFQATT and CDR2 SNEGSKA (reference sequence). The CDR3 consists of 14 residues. V lost 4 bases and J 1 base, leaving 10 bases between the germline ends. The CDR3 loop is CSAIGDENTGELFF. The DNA of the CDR3 is TGCAGTGCTATTGGGGACGAGAACACCGGGGAGCTGTTTTTT.

The chain carries TRBV28 and TRBJ1-4; D not certain. The germline V and J ends were trimmed by 6 bases and 8 bases, with 16 bases remaining between them. The CDR3 length is 14 residues. The germline V gene encodes CDR1 MDHEN and CDR2 SYDVKM. This CDR3 is CASSPGEGSEKLFF. The DNA of the CDR3 is TGTGCCAGCAGCCCCGGGGAGGGTAGCGAAAAACTGTTTTTT.

The table lists this clonotype with many counts. V is TRBV7-9 and J is TRBJ2-5, with a weak D call TRBD2 (5 bases). Per the germline V gene, CDR1 is SEHNR and CDR2 is FQNEAQ (reference sequence). This CDR3 is 14 amino acids long. The V and J ends lost 5 bases and 1 base respectively, with 11 bases between them. CDR3 DNA: TGTGCCAGCAGCCCCCTGGGGAGCCAAGAGACCCAGTACTTC. Its translation is CASSPLGSQETQYF.

At least ten counts were recorded for this clonotype. V usage is TRBV4-3 and J usage is TRBJ2-5; D not resolved. CDR1 LGHNA and CDR2 YSLEER come from the germline V gene. The CDR3 is 16 amino acids. V was trimmed by 0 bases and J by 7 bases, leaving 18 bases between them. The CDR3 DNA reads as TGCGCCAGCAGCCAAGATCTACTACCCGAGATAGGGACCCAGTACTTC. Amino acids: CASSQDLLPEIGTQYF.

In its sample, this clonotype was seen many times. The chain uses TRBV28 and TRBJ2-7; 14 nucleotides align to TRBD2. CDR1 MDHEN and CDR2 SYDVKM come from the germline V gene. The trim removed 8 bases at V and 4 bases at J, leaving 7 bases unmatched. CDR3 length: 15 amino acids. The DNA of the CDR3 is TGTGCCAGCCGGAAGGGACTAGCGGGAGTGTACGAGCAGTACTTC. Translated: CASRKGLAGVYEQYF.

The chain employs TRBV27 and TRBJ2-3; D gene ambiguous. CDR3 length: 14 amino acids. Germline CDR1 MNHEY, CDR2 SMNVEV (reference sequence). V lost 3 bases and J 1 base, leaving 8 bases between the germline ends. CDR3 sequence: CASSFIFGTDTQYF. The CDR3 DNA reads as TGTGCCAGCAGTTTTATCTTCGGCACAGATACGCAGTATTTT.

This clonotype has at least ten counts. This sequence joins TRBV7-9 and TRBJ2-7; D not resolved. CDR1 is SEHNR, CDR2 FQNEAQ, per germline (reference sequence). CDR3 length: 14 residues. Trimming cost V 0 bases and J 5 bases, with 11 bases left between them. Here the CDR3 DNA reads TGTGCCAGCAGCTTAGCGGACCCCCGGGACGAGCAGTACTTC. Residues: CASSLADPRDEQYF.

With respect to this clonotype: A much bigger clone sits one base away, suggesting this may be a read error. The chain couples TRBV4-3 to TRBJ2-7; no clear D gene. CDR1 and CDR2 from the germline V gene are LGHNA and YSLEER. This CDR3 contains 14 residues. The CDR3 sequence is CVSSQEGWTYEQYF. The CDR3 DNA is TGCGTCAGCAGCCAAGAAGGGTGGACCTACGAGCAGTACTTC.

This clonotype was observed many times. This chain uses TRBV19 with TRBJ2-2; D is unresolved. This CDR3 is 14 amino acids long. The V gene's germline CDR1 is LNHDA and CDR2 SQIVND (reference sequence). Trimming shortened V by 6 bases and J by 0 bases, and 8 bases separated the two germline ends. The chain's CDR3 is CASSTDANTGELFF. The CDR3, as DNA: TGTGCCAGTAGCACGGACGCGAACACCGGGGAGCTGTTTTTT.

This clonotype was recorded at least ten times. The CDR3 protein is CASSLERGGYEQYF. In nucleotides, the CDR3 is TGTGCCAGCAGCCTTGAGCGGGGGGGGTACGAGCAGTACTTC. This chain joins TRBV7-6 and TRBJ2-7; 10 bases align to TRBD2. CDR1 SGHVS and CDR2 FNYEAQ come from the germline V gene. The junction had 5 bases not matched to a gene; V was cut back by 5 bases and J by 4 bases. This CDR3 comprises 14 residues. The variable domain in full, completed from reference TRBV7-6 and TRBJ2-7, reads GAGVSQSPRYKVTKRGQDVALRCDPISGHVSLYWYRQALGQGPEFLTYFNYEAQQDKSGLPNDRFSAERPEGSISTLTIQRTEQRDSAMYRCASSLERGGYEQYFGPGTRLTVT.

This clonotype was observed many times. The chain couples TRBV12-3 or TRBV12-4 to TRBJ2-3, with 9 nucleotides matching TRBD2. The trim removed 6 bases at V and 2 bases at J, leaving 6 bases unmatched. The CDR3 runs 15 residues. CDR3: CASSFSGSYTDTQYF. The CDR3 nucleotides read TGTGCCAGCAGCTTTAGCGGGAGCTACACAGATACGCAGTATTTT.

Regarding this clonotype: Since no conserved phenylalanine or tryptophan closes the CDR3, a read error is the likely cause. This chain joins TRBV7-9 and TRBJ2-3; possibly TRBD1 or TRBD2 for D (6 bases each). The CDR3 has 18 residues. CDR1 and CDR2 from the germline V gene are SEHNR and FQNEAQ (reference sequence). The CDR3 DNA sequence: TGTGCCAGCGGCTTCACAGGGACTGGAGCTAAAAGCACAGATACGCAGTATCTT. This codes for CASGFTGTGAKSTDTQYL.

In its sample, this clonotype was seen many times. This chain uses TRBV7-2 with TRBJ2-1; D is unresolved. V lost 8 bases and J lost 9, with 8 bases in between. CDR1 is SGHTA and CDR2 is FQGNSA in the germline V gene. This CDR3 region has 10 residues. CDR3 amino acids: CASEWGEQFF. The DNA of the CDR3 is TGTGCCAGCGAGTGGGGTGAGCAGTTCTTC.

This clonotype was detected many times. This chain links TRBV29-1 with TRBJ2-2; 10 nucleotides match TRBD2. The junction had 7 bases not matched to a gene; V was cut back by 6 bases and J by 3 bases. Per germline, CDR1 SQVTM and CDR2 ANQGSEA. The CDR3 runs 15 residues. CDR3 DNA: TGCAGCGTCGCCGGGACTAGCGTTGACACCGGGGAGCTGTTTTTT. It translates to CSVAGTSVDTGELFF.

In this sample, this clonotype turned up many times. The rearrangement uses TRBV19 and TRBJ2-7; 8 positions agree with TRBD1. After removal of 6 bases from V and 7 bases from J, the junction contained 14 bases not matched to a gene. This CDR3 has 15 amino acids. The germline CDR1 and CDR2 sequences are LNHDA and SQIVND (reference sequence). The chain's CDR3 is CASRLTGGPTGEQYF. DNA for the CDR3: TGTGCCAGTAGACTAACAGGGGGTCCCACCGGGGAGCAGTACTTC.

This clonotype came up many times. The genes are TRBV7-2 and TRBJ2-3; maybe TRBD2 (6 bases). Between the trimmed V and J ends, which lost 5 bases and 0 bases, there was a span of 15 bases. Germline CDR1 reads SGHTA; CDR2 reads FQGNSA. The CDR3 spans 16 residues. CDR3 DNA sequence: TGTGCCAGCAGCCCCCCGGGACTCCAAAGCACAGATACGCAGTATTTT. Its translation is CASSPPGLQSTDTQYF. The whole variable domain, filled in from reference TRBV7-2 and TRBJ2-3, reads GAGVSQSPSNKVTEKGKDVELRCDPISGHTALYWYRQSLGQGLEFLIYFQGNSAPDKSGLPSDRFSAERTGGSVSTLTIQRTQQEDSAVYLCASSPPGLQSTDTQYFGPGTRLTVL.

This clonotype was picked up many times. CDR3 DNA sequence: TGTGCCAGCAGATCCGACAGGGGGAGGACTGAAGCTTTCTTT. It specifies CASRSDRGRTEAFF. This rearrangement joins TRBV28 to TRBJ1-1; 9 bases map to TRBD1. CDR1 is MDHEN, CDR2 SYDVKM, per germline. J lost 5 bases, V lost 6 bases, and 7 bases had no gene match. This CDR3 region has 14 residues.

This clonotype was seen ten or more times. The V call is TRBV29-1, the J call TRBJ2-7; 11 bases line up with TRBD1. Trimming at V came to 0 bases and at J to 7 bases, leaving 8 bases not matched to a gene. CDR3 length: 15 residues. Germline CDR1 SQVTM, CDR2 ANQGSEA. CDR3: CSVEDLGQGVLEQYF. The CDR3 nucleotides read TGCAGCGTTGAAGATCTGGGACAGGGGGTCTTGGAGCAGTACTTC.

A remark on this clonotype: A read error may account for a junction end that differs from germline. The chain links TRBV6-5 to TRBJ1-1, with D possibly TRBD1 on 5 matching bases. Germline CDR1 is MNHEY and CDR2 is SVGAGI. The CDR3 is made up of 16 amino acids. CDR3 DNA sequence: TGTGCCAGCGGTTACCAGTCGGGCAGGGTTGGCACTGAAGCTTTCTTT. This encodes CASGYQSGRVGTEAFF.

Concerning this clonotype: A much larger clone differs from this one at a single base, so this may be a read error. The CDR3 DNA reads as TGTGCCTGGAGCGTGAACACTGGAGCTTTCTTT. Its protein product is CAWSVNTGAFF. The genes are TRBV30 and TRBJ1-1; D uncertain. The CDR3 sequence is 11 residues long. Germline values: CDR1 GTSNPN, CDR2 SVGIG (reference sequence).